These 16 T cell receptor beta chains were sequenced from one sample in a study of technical replicates of blood from a handful of donors. Sequencing was performed with immunoSEQ multiplex PCR; in TCRdb, only in-frame clones are kept and a portion is missing. The sample carries some 75,000 clones, approximately 96% recorded once. The sequencing input was T cells isolated from PBMCs. These receptor sequences come from a human donor in good health.

This rearrangement joins TRBV5-6 to TRBJ2-2; D remains ambiguous. Trimming took off 4 bases at V and 2 bases at J, with 15 bases between the two ends. This CDR3 comprises 16 residues. Germline CDR1 SGHDT, CDR2 YYEEEE. CDR3 coding DNA: TGTGCCAGCAGCGCGACGACATTCGACAACACCGGGGAGCTGTTTTTT. This gives the protein CASSATTFDNTGELFF.

The rearrangement links TRBV7-8 to TRBJ1-1; 7 positions agree with TRBD1. The CDR3 loop spans 16 amino acids. Trimming removed 0 bases from V and 0 bases from J; junction bases left unmatched: 4. The germline V gene has CDR1 SGHVS and CDR2 FQNEAQ. The CDR3 coding sequence is TGTGCCAGCAGCTTAGCGCAGACAGGGATGAACACTGAAGCTTTCTTT. It specifies CASSLAQTGMNTEAFF.

The chain combines TRBV19 with TRBJ2-3; no reliable D call. Looked up from germline, CDR1 is LNHDA and CDR2 is SQIVND (reference sequence). The CDR3 sequence is 13 residues long. V was trimmed by 5 bases and J by 6 bases, leaving 12 bases between them. DNA for the CDR3: TGTGCCAGTAGTTTGTCAGGTGGGGATACGCAGTATTTT. This translates into CASSLSGGDTQYF.

The rearrangement uses TRBV6-1 and TRBJ1-1, with D possibly being TRBD1 (5 bases). V lost 3 bases and J lost 4, with 12 bases in between. The CDR3 sequence is 14 residues long. Germline V gene sequence: CDR1 MNHNS, CDR2 SASEGT. The CDR3 DNA follows: TGTGCCAGCAGTGATATTGGAAGGGGCACTGAAGCTTTCTTT. Translating it yields CASSDIGRGTEAFF.

The gene calls are TRBV27 and TRBJ2-5; 10 positions match TRBD1. The end of the DNA aligns better with TRBJ2-7, so the J call may be wrong. The CDR3 is made up of 14 amino acids. Germline V gene data show CDR1 as MNHEY and CDR2 as SMNVEV (reference sequence). The DNA of the CDR3 is TGTGCCAGCAGTTTAGGGACAGGGGTCCACGAGCAGTACTTC. Protein sequence: CASSLGTGVHEQYF.

The chain joins TRBV28 to TRBJ2-5, with D perhaps TRBD2 (6 bases). CDR3 length: 13 residues. V was shortened by 3 bases and J by 4 bases, with 9 bases between the two germline ends. The germline gives CDR1 MDHEN, CDR2 SYDVKM. The CDR3 DNA is TGTGCCAGCAGTTTTAACGGGAGAGAGACCCAGTACTTC. It encodes CASSFNGRETQYF.

The genes are TRBV10-3 and TRBJ2-7, with 16 positions matching TRBD2. CDR3 length equals 16 residues. J was trimmed by 5 bases and V by 6 bases; bases with no gene match: 7. CDR1 and CDR2 (germline): ENHRY, SYGVKD. The CDR3 sequence: CAISVGTSGRADEQYF. DNA of the CDR3: TGTGCCATCAGCGTGGGGACTAGCGGGAGGGCGGACGAGCAGTACTTC.

The chain combines TRBV2 with TRBJ2-7; TRBD1 is a possible D gene (5 bases). Germline lookup yields CDR1 SNHLY and CDR2 FYNNEI. There are 15 residues in the CDR3. The germline V and J ends were trimmed by 6 bases and 3 bases, with 18 bases remaining between them. CDR3 loop: CASRITQGILYEQYF. The CDR3 DNA reads as TGTGCCAGCAGGATAACGCAGGGAATTCTCTACGAGCAGTACTTC.

The chain employs TRBV4-3 and TRBJ2-7, with D perhaps TRBD1 (6 bases). This CDR3 spans 14 amino acids. V was cut by 3 bases and J by 3 bases, with 12 bases left in between. The germline V gene encodes CDR1 LGHNA and CDR2 YSLEER. CDR3 protein: CASSHLGQSYEQYF. DNA of the CDR3: TGCGCCAGCAGCCACTTAGGACAGAGCTACGAGCAGTACTTC.

This clone was seen only once. The chain carries TRBV29-1 and TRBJ1-3, with a tentative D call TRBD1 (5 bases). Trimming removed 2 bases at V and 4 bases at J, with 9 bases between. The CDR3 covers 13 residues. Germline V gene sequence: CDR1 SQVTM, CDR2 ANQGSEA. CDR3 residues: CSVEKGAGNTIYF. CDR3 bases: TGCAGCGTTGAAAAAGGGGCAGGAAACACCATATATTTT.

The chain is built from TRBV11-2 and TRBJ2-2; D ambiguous. In germline, CDR1 is SGHAT, CDR2 FQNNGV. V dropped 1 base and J dropped 6 bases, with 6 bases sitting between them. The CDR3 consists of 13 residues. The CDR3 is CASSLVPSGELFF. The CDR3 DNA follows: TGTGCCAGCAGCTTAGTTCCCTCCGGGGAGCTGTTTTTT.

V is TRBV7-2 and J is TRBJ2-3; D is unresolved. V lost 1 base and J lost 1, with 12 bases in between. CDR1 is SGHTA and CDR2 is FQGNSA in the germline V gene. The CDR3 extends over 16 amino acids. The CDR3 spells CASSLGQVVGTDTQYF. The CDR3 DNA sequence: TGTGCCAGCAGCTTAGGGCAGGTAGTAGGCACAGATACGCAGTATTTT.

The V call is TRBV19, the J call TRBJ1-2; no reliable D call. This CDR3 region has 12 residues. The ends were cut back, 7 bases at V and 5 bases at J, with 11 bases in the middle. Germline CDR1 LNHDA, CDR2 SQIVND (reference sequence). DNA of the CDR3: TGTGCCAGTAATGGCGGAATTTATGGCTACACCTTC. Translating it yields CASNGGIYGYTF.

This clone has just one count. This sequence joins TRBV27 and TRBJ2-7; 7 bases are a match to TRBD1. There are 14 residues in the CDR3. Germline V gives CDR1 MNHEY, CDR2 SMNVEV (reference sequence). With V trimmed by 4 bases and J by 5 bases, 8 bases remained unmatched. The CDR3 region has the DNA TGTGCCAGCAGTTACGACAGGGTCAGTAACGAGCAGTACTTC. Its translation: CASSYDRVSNEQYF.

On this clone itself: The junction differs from germline at one of its ends, possibly a read error. J is TRBJ1-2 and V is TRBV27; 8 positions match TRBD1. There are 14 residues in the CDR3. Per germline, CDR1 MNHEY and CDR2 SMNVEV (reference sequence). The CDR3: CASSLSGTGYGYTF. Here the CDR3 DNA reads TGTGCCAGCAGTCTATCCGGGACAGGCTATGGCTACACCTTC.

The chain is built from TRBV6-1 and TRBJ2-1; weak D call: TRBD2 (6 bases). Germline values: CDR1 MNHNS, CDR2 SASEGT. Trimming took off 4 bases at V and 4 bases at J, with 17 bases between the two ends. CDR3 length equals 16 residues. The CDR3 loop is CASSGWEATAYNEQFF. The CDR3 region has the DNA TGTGCCAGCAGTGGCTGGGAGGCGACAGCGTACAATGAGCAGTTCTTC.